This is a list of T cell receptor beta chains from one sample in a study of blood T cell repertoires in COVID-19. Data came from immunoSEQ multiplex PCR; TCRdb stores just in-frame clones and leaves some out. The data contain 90,000 to 120,000 clones, around 90% of them singletons. Source material: peripheral blood. The receptor set was obtained from a woman in her twenties or thirties with acute or convalescent COVID-19. The CDR3 runs from the conserved cysteine through the conserved F or W. D genes are given only for firm matches. The size field is filled for only some rows; it gives once, few, many or a size class.

v_call	clone_size	d_call	j_call	cdr3_nt	cdr3_aa
TRBV30	NA	NA	TRBJ2-3	TGTGCCTGGAGTAGCGGTGTCTCTACAGATACGCAGTATTTT	CAWSSGVSTDTQYF
TRBV9	once	TRBD1	TRBJ2-1	TGTGCCAGCAGCAACGGACAGGGTTCCTACAATGAGCAGTTCTTC	CASSNGQGSYNEQFF
TRBV24-1	NA	NA	TRBJ2-2	TGTGCCACCAGTGATCCAACAGGGGGACTATACACCGGGGAGCTGTTTTTT	CATSDPTGGLYTGELFF
TRBV28	NA	TRBD2	TRBJ2-3	TGTGCCAGCAGGCTTAGCGGGAGTTGGACAGATACGCAGTATTTT	CASRLSGSWTDTQYF
TRBV5-8	once	TRBD1	TRBJ1-6	TGTGCCAGCAGCTTGGTGCGAGGACAGGGTTCACCCCTCCACTTT	CASSLVRGQGSPLHF
TRBV28	NA	TRBD2	TRBJ2-3	TGTGCCAGCAGCCCTGGACTAGTTCCAGATACGCAGTATTTT	CASSPGLVPDTQYF
TRBV5-8	NA	NA	TRBJ1-5	TGTGCCAGCAGCTTCCGACTGAACAATCAGCCCCAGCATTTT	CASSFRLNNQPQHF
TRBV28	NA	NA	TRBJ2-7	TGTGCCAGCAGTCGGGGGGTGGGGGCGCGGTCCTACGAGCAGTACTTC	CASSRGVGARSYEQYF
TRBV20-1	NA	TRBD2	TRBJ2-3	TGCAGTGCTAGTGGCGGGAGTGCGTCAGATACGCAGTATTTT	CSASGGSASDTQYF
TRBV19	NA	TRBD1	TRBJ1-2	TGTGCCAGTAGTCCCCCCCCCGGACAGGGTGGCTATGGCTACACCTTC	CASSPPPGQGGYGYTF
TRBV19	NA	NA	TRBJ1-5	TGTGCCAGTAGTTACAGGACCCAGCCCCAGCATTTT	CASSYRTQPQHF
TRBV7-2	NA	TRBD2	TRBJ2-5	TGTGCCAGCAGCTTCGGGACTAGCGGATACCAAGAGACCCAGTACTTC	CASSFGTSGYQETQYF
TRBV14	NA	NA	TRBJ1-1	TGTGCCAGCAGCCTTCTAGGGGCGAACACTGAAGCTTTCTTT	CASSLLGANTEAFF
TRBV7-9	NA	TRBD1	TRBJ1-1	TGTGCCAGCAGGCCCGACAGGGTTAAGAACACTGAAGCTTTCTTT	CASRPDRVKNTEAFF